A selection of T cell receptor beta chains follows, all from one sample in a study of vaccination and CD4 T cells after COVID-19. Antigens of these TCRs are unknown. Each CDR3 protein is one row after TCRdb ran MiXCR on the PCR reads. The table includes over 10,000 distinct CDR3 sequences, about 43% detected once. Sequenced: CD4+ T cells from blood, cultured in vitro. The source of these receptors is a human donor who had recovered from COVID-19. CDR3s include the opening cysteine and the closing phenylalanine or tryptophan. The order of the fields is V gene, D gene, J gene, clone size, CDR3 protein, CDR3 DNA. The D gene is left open where the match is weak. Clone size is shown for a subset of rows, as once, few, many or a class of expanded clone.

>TRBV29-1|TRBD1|TRBJ2-7|-
CSVAVGQGVYEQYF
TGCAGCGTTGCGGTAGGACAGGGGGTATACGAGCAGTACTTC
>TRBV19|-|TRBJ2-1|-
CASSTSGLVAEQFF
TGTGCCAGTAGTACCTCGGGACTGGTCGCGGAGCAGTTCTTC
>TRBV6-1|TRBD1|TRBJ2-5|-
CASTQQLGQGTQYF
TGTGCCAGCACTCAACAACTAGGACAGGGAACCCAGTACTTC
>TRBV7-9|-|TRBJ2-7|-
CASSLSARKVYEQYF
TGTGCCAGCAGCTTATCGGCTAGGAAGGTGTACGAGCAGTACTTC
>TRBV2|TRBD1|TRBJ1-1|few
CASRQGNTEAFF
TGTGCCAGCCGACAGGGGAACACTGAAGCTTTCTTT
>TRBV20-1|-|TRBJ1-2|-
CSADHYAGGGGYTF
TGCAGTGCCGACCATTACGCCGGGGGAGGCGGCTACACCTTC
>TRBV20-1|-|TRBJ2-5|-
CSNRRVQETQYF
TGCAGTAACAGGCGAGTCCAAGAGACCCAGTACTTC
>TRBV6-5|TRBD2|TRBJ2-7|-
CASSLLAGTSGRDGAYEQYF
TGTGCCAGCAGTTTACTGGCCGGGACTAGCGGGAGAGATGGGGCCTACGAGCAGTACTTC
>TRBV7-3|-|TRBJ1-2|-
CASGDTRITRGGPINYGYTF
TGTGCCAGCGGCGATACCCGTATTACCCGCGGGGGGCCGATTAACTATGGCTACACCTTC
>TRBV6-5|-|TRBJ2-4|-
CASSYDSLAVQYF
TGTGCCAGCAGTTACGACTCCCTCGCAGTTCAGTACTTC
>TRBV6-1|TRBD1|TRBJ1-4|-
CATHRDRVWEKLFF
TGTGCCACCCACCGGGACAGGGTTTGGGAAAAACTGTTTTTT
>TRBV5-1|-|TRBJ1-2|-
CAGSSQRTQDGYTF
TGCGCCGGCAGCTCCCAGAGAACCCAAGACGGCTACACCTTC
>TRBV4-1|-|TRBJ1-5|-
CASSQIGEANQPQHF
TGCGCCAGCAGCCAAATCGGGGAGGCCAATCAGCCCCAGCATTTT
>TRBV20-1|-|TRBJ2-7|-
CSAKGDLYEQYF
TGCAGTGCTAAAGGGGACCTCTACGAGCAGTACTTC
>TRBV19|TRBD1|TRBJ2-2|-
CASSLGQANTGELFF
TGTGCCAGTAGCCTGGGACAGGCGAACACCGGGGAGCTGTTTTTT
>TRBV6-5|TRBD1|TRBJ1-2|-
CASSYSGGQGAVGYTF
TGTGCCAGCAGTTACTCCGGGGGACAGGGGGCCGTTGGCTACACCTTC
>TRBV12-3/TRBV12-4|-|TRBJ1-2|-
CASSLPRSYGYTF
TGTGCCAGCAGTTTACCGCGCTCCTATGGCTACACCTTC
>TRBV27|-|TRBJ2-7|-
CASSLHEQYF
TGTGCCAGCAGTTTACACGAGCAGTACTTC
>TRBV20-1|-|TRBJ1-1|-
CSARGNRNPNTEAFF
TGCAGTGCTAGAGGGAACAGGAATCCGAACACTGAAGCTTTCTTT
>TRBV20-1|-|TRBJ1-1|-
CSAREGRGEAFF
TGCAGTGCTAGGGAGGGGCGCGGTGAAGCTTTCTTT
>TRBV11-2|TRBD2|TRBJ2-3|-
CASSLLLTSGVLDTQYF
TGTGCCAGCAGCTTATTGTTGACTAGCGGGGTTCTAGATACGCAGTATTTT
>TRBV27|-|TRBJ1-2|few
CASSPSNRRLTRGYTF
TGTGCCAGCAGTCCCTCGAACAGGCGTCTAACTAGGGGCTACACCTTC
>TRBV19|-|TRBJ2-3|-
CASSMGGRRGLGTDTQYF
TGTGCCAGTAGTATGGGAGGTAGGAGGGGGCTGGGGACAGATACGCAGTATTTT
>TRBV2|-|TRBJ2-4|-
CASTSRTGQNIQYF
TGTGCCAGCACGTCGAGGACTGGACAAAACATTCAGTACTTC
>TRBV6-2/TRBV6-3|TRBD1|TRBJ1-4|-
CASRTDRGHEKLFF
TGTGCCAGCAGGACGGACAGGGGGCATGAAAAACTGTTTTTT
>TRBV5-6|-|TRBJ1-2|-
CASSPRTVLGMDGYTF
TGTGCCAGCAGCCCCCGGACAGTCCTCGGGATGGATGGCTACACCTTC
>TRBV12-3/TRBV12-4|TRBD1|TRBJ2-3|-
CATTGAGNTDTQYF
TGTGCCACGACAGGGGCCGGGAACACAGATACGCAGTATTTT